This TCR beta chain was profiled in a study of blood T cell repertoires in COVID-19. Across the study: Samples of COVID-19 (acute and convalescent) were obtained from the United States, Italy and Spain. PBMCs, B-cell-depleted T cells, or T cells were the source of the cDNA or gDNA that made up the material.

This table comes from immunoSEQ multiplex PCR, and its TCRdb copy is limited to in-frame clones, with some not included. The sample consists of some 150,000 clones, roughly 86% of them appearing once. This clone was counted only a few times. CDR1 and CDR2 from the germline V gene are MGHRA and YSYEKL. The trim removed 6 bases at V and 4 bases at J, leaving 3 bases unmatched. The CDR3 runs to 13 residues. The chain employs TRBV4-1 and TRBJ2-7, with TRBD2 identical over 10 bases. This receptor was obtained from a human donor in a cohort sampled during active COVID-19. Material: peripheral blood. The CDR3 spells CASRTSGDYEQYF. CDR3 in DNA: TGCGCCAGCAGAACTAGCGGGGATTACGAGCAGTACTTC.